This is a list of T cell receptor beta chains from one sample in a study of T cells in Graves' hyperthyroidism and ophthalmopathy. TCRdb reprocessed the multiplex PCR reads via MiXCR and lists one record per CDR3 protein. The sample lists some 440,000 distinct CDR3 sequences, around a sixth seen once, with almost 8% in the top ten. Sequencing input: blood. These TCRs come from a woman under 30 with Graves' hyperthyroidism. Both conserved end residues are part of each CDR3. The D gene is left open where the match is weak. Part of the rows lack a size; the others show once, few, many or a class for expanded clones.

NA | many | TRBJ2-7 | TRBV20-1 | CSARAAAGGEQYF | TGCAGTGCCCGGGCGGCTGCAGGAGGGGAGCAGTACTTC
NA | few | TRBJ1-4 | TRBV18 | CASSRLEGANEKLFF | TGTGCCAGCTCAAGACTTGAGGGGGCTAATGAAAAACTGTTTTTT
TRBD1 | many | TRBJ2-3 | TRBV20-1 | CSARETRGGGTDTQYF | TGCAGTGCTAGAGAGACTCGAGGGGGCGGCACAGATACGCAGTATTTT
NA | many | TRBJ2-5 | TRBV11-2 | CASSPGTEETQYF | TGTGCCAGCTCACCAGGGACCGAAGAGACCCAGTACTTC
TRBD2 | many | TRBJ2-3 | TRBV6-1 | CASSEASGGATDTQYF | TGTGCCAGCAGTGAAGCTAGCGGGGGGGCCACAGATACGCAGTATTTT
TRBD2 | NA | TRBJ2-1 | TRBV5-4 | CASSKPGLAGGRAYNEQFF | TGTGCCAGCAGCAAACCGGGACTAGCGGGGGGGAGGGCCTACAATGAGCAGTTCTTC
NA | many | TRBJ2-1 | TRBV20-1 | CSARSLANNEQFF | TGCAGTGCTAGATCGCTAGCGAACAATGAGCAGTTCTTC
TRBD2 | NA | TRBJ2-1 | TRBV4-1 | CASSEGLAGVSYNEQFF | TGCGCCAGCAGCGAAGGACTAGCGGGGGTCTCCTACAATGAGCAGTTCTTC
TRBD1 | NA | TRBJ1-2 | TRBV28 | CASSDPTGGRDGYTF | TGTGCCAGCAGTGACCCCACAGGGGGCAGGGATGGCTACACCTTC
TRBD2 | few | TRBJ2-5 | TRBV7-9 | CASSLFRLAGGKTQYF | TGTGCCAGCAGCTTATTTCGGCTAGCGGGAGGAAAGACCCAGTACTTC
NA | many | TRBJ2-7 | TRBV4-1 | CASSPRRTENYEQYF | TGCGCCAGCAGCCCTCGACGGACGGAGAACTACGAGCAGTACTTC
NA | once | TRBJ1-6 | TRBV7-2 | CATSLWPSGNSPLHF | TGTGCCACCAGCTTATGGCCTTCCGGGAATTCACCCCTCCACTTT
TRBD1 | many | TRBJ1-2 | TRBV11-3 | CASSPQGQGALGYTF | TGTGCCAGCAGCCCGCAGGGACAGGGGGCTCTGGGCTACACCTTC
TRBD1 | many | TRBJ1-1 | TRBV11-2 | CASSPRTSGGSTEAFF | TGTGCCAGCAGCCCTAGAACCTCAGGGGGGAGCACTGAAGCTTTCTTT
NA | few | TRBJ1-4 | TRBV20-1 | CSARYMSNEKLFF | TGCAGTGCTAGATATATGTCTAATGAAAAACTGTTTTTT
TRBD1 | NA | TRBJ1-4 | TRBV6-1 | CASTNGQGGKLFF | TGTGCCAGCACTAACGGACAGGGGGGAAAACTGTTTTTT
NA | many | TRBJ2-1 | TRBV7-2 | CASSLLGLNEQFF | TGTGCCAGCAGCTTATTGGGGCTTAATGAGCAGTTCTTC
NA | many | TRBJ2-7 | TRBV10-3 | CAISRQSYEQYF | TGTGCCATCAGTAGGCAATCCTACGAGCAGTACTTC
NA | NA | TRBJ1-2 | TRBV30 | CAVFTGARRGYTF | TGTGCCGTATTTACCGGGGCTAGGAGAGGCTACACCTTC
TRBD2 | many | TRBJ2-3 | TRBV7-3 | CASRLAGTTDTQYF | TGTGCCAGCAGGCTAGCGGGGACCACAGATACGCAGTATTTT
NA | few | TRBJ2-7 | TRBV20-1 | CSAQGMASYEQYF | TGCAGTGCTCAGGGGATGGCCTCCTACGAGCAGTACTTC
TRBD1 | many | TRBJ1-2 | TRBV6-1 | CASSAGDRGPGYTF | TGTGCCAGCAGTGCGGGCGACAGGGGGCCTGGCTACACCTTC
NA | many | TRBJ1-5 | TRBV3-1 | CASSPLYSNQPQHF | TGTGCCAGCAGTCCACTTTATAGCAATCAGCCCCAGCATTTT
TRBD1 | NA | TRBJ1-2 | TRBV7-9 | CASSSGGDGYGYTF | TGTGCCAGCAGTTCAGGGGGCGATGGCTATGGCTACACCTTC
TRBD1 | NA | TRBJ1-6 | TRBV30 | CAWTGQGTSPLHF | TGTGCCTGGACCGGACAGGGGACCTCACCCCTCCACTTT
NA | NA | TRBJ2-7 | TRBV12-3/TRBV12-4 | CASSWTAYERYF | TGTGCCAGCAGTTGGACAGCTTACGAGCGGTACTTC
TRBD1 | many | TRBJ2-7 | TRBV11-2 | CASSRSEGAGYEQYF | TGTGCCAGCAGCCGAAGCGAGGGGGCGGGCTACGAGCAGTACTTC
TRBD2 | many | TRBJ2-2 | TRBV12-3/TRBV12-4 | CASRRSGTSGLTGELFF | TGTGCCAGCAGACGAAGCGGGACTAGCGGCCTCACCGGGGAGCTGTTTTTT
NA | many | TRBJ1-2 | TRBV19 | CASSIEEVYTF | TGTGCCAGTAGTATAGAAGAGGTCTACACCTTC
NA | few | TRBJ1-3 | TRBV4-1 | CASSQGDSIYF | TGCGCCAGCAGCCAAGGGGACTCCATATATTTT
NA | many | TRBJ1-5 | TRBV7-8 | CASSLVTAYSNQPQHF | TGTGCCAGCAGCTTAGTTACAGCTTATAGCAATCAGCCCCAGCATTTT
TRBD1 | many | TRBJ1-4 | TRBV20-1 | CSARDSGTGYEKLFF | TGCAGTGCTAGAGATTCGGGGACAGGGTATGAAAAACTGTTTTTT
NA | few | TRBJ2-5 | TRBV9 | CASSVGVGAPSQETQYF | TGTGCCAGCAGCGTAGGGGTGGGAGCACCCTCTCAAGAGACCCAGTACTTC
TRBD1 | many | TRBJ1-4 | TRBV28 | CASSWDSGKRTNEKLFF | TGTGCCAGCAGCTGGGACAGCGGGAAAAGGACTAATGAAAAACTGTTTTTT
NA | few | TRBJ2-2 | TRBV4-1 | CASSQEPFQTGELFF | TGCGCCAGCAGCCAAGAACCCTTCCAAACCGGGGAGCTGTTTTTT
TRBD1 | many | TRBJ2-6 | TRBV2 | CASSQQGATGANVLTF | TGTGCCAGCAGTCAACAGGGGGCTACTGGGGCCAACGTCCTGACTTTC
NA | many | TRBJ2-7 | TRBV10-3 | CAISGQSQQYF | TGTGCCATCAGTGGTCAGAGCCAGCAGTACTTC
TRBD2 | NA | TRBJ2-3 | TRBV12-3/TRBV12-4 | CASSLGGGLAGGSTDTQYF | TGTGCCAGCAGTTTAGGGGGGGGACTAGCGGGCGGTAGCACAGATACGCAGTATTTT
TRBD2 | NA | TRBJ2-7 | TRBV20-1 | CSARGSAGTSGYEQYF | TGCAGTGCTAGAGGCTCCGCCGGGACTAGCGGCTACGAGCAGTACTTC
NA | many | TRBJ1-1 | TRBV12-3/TRBV12-4 | CASSLGREEAFF | TGTGCCAGCAGCCTGGGGAGGGAAGAAGCTTTCTTT
TRBD2 | many | TRBJ2-3 | TRBV3-1 | CASSLAGWPDTQYF | TGTGCCAGCAGCCTAGCGGGATGGCCAGATACGCAGTATTTT
TRBD2 | few | TRBJ2-3 | TRBV6-1 | CASRSTSGSPDTQYF | TGTGCCAGCCGGTCGACTAGCGGGAGTCCAGATACGCAGTATTTT
TRBD1 | many | TRBJ2-1 | TRBV20-1 | CSASDPGTGGSNEQFF | TGCAGTGCTAGTGACCCCGGGACAGGGGGCTCTAATGAGCAGTTCTTC
NA | many | TRBJ2-2 | TRBV11-2 | CASSLSRNMRNTGELFF | TGTGCCAGCAGCTTAAGCCGGAATATGAGGAACACCGGGGAGCTGTTTTTT
TRBD2 | few | TRBJ2-1 | TRBV9 | CASTRAGDFYNEQFF | TGTGCCAGCACCCGCGCGGGAGATTTCTACAATGAGCAGTTCTTC
TRBD2 | many | TRBJ2-1 | TRBV5-1 | CASSVIAGEQFF | TGCGCCAGCAGCGTGATAGCGGGGGAGCAGTTCTTC
TRBD1 | few | TRBJ1-2 | TRBV9 | CASSALTGRSYGYTF | TGTGCCAGCAGCGCCCTGACAGGGAGGTCCTATGGCTACACCTTC
TRBD2 | NA | TRBJ2-4 | TRBV12-3/TRBV12-4 | CASSLGASGGAEAKNIQYF | TGTGCCAGCAGTTTAGGTGCTAGCGGGGGGGCTGAAGCCAAAAACATTCAGTACTTC
NA | many | TRBJ2-7 | TRBV6-6 | CASSYGRGRSYEQYF | TGTGCCAGCAGTTACGGGCGGGGACGATCCTACGAGCAGTACTTC
NA | NA | TRBJ2-7 | TRBV5-1 | CASSPRGSTIYEQYF | TGCGCCAGCAGCCCCCGGGGCAGTACTATCTACGAGCAGTACTTC
TRBD2 | NA | TRBJ2-3 | TRBV4-3 | CASSQDLLAGVGTDTQYF | TGCGCCAGCAGCCAAGATCTACTAGCGGGAGTAGGAACAGATACGCAGTATTTT